The 25 T cell receptor beta chains below were found in one sample sequenced in a study of regulatory T cells in long-lasting Graves disease. The time point denotes: persistent/refractory GD, antithyroid drugs over 5 years with positive TRAb. PBMCs were the source of the RNA used for TCR sequencing. Sequencing libraries for TCR beta were prepared with iRepertoire HTBI primers and Arm-PCR of CDR3 regions. Using its own MiXCR run on the multiplex PCR reads, TCRdb lists one record per CDR3 protein. The sample records about 470,000 distinct CDR3 sequences, about 22% being singletons. The input for sequencing was peripheral blood mononuclear cells (PBMCs), taken when the disease was refractory, from a patient treated with antithyroid drugs. These receptor sequences come from a female donor with Graves disease.

The V and J genes are TRBV6-2 or TRBV6-3 and TRBJ2-6; D could derive from TRBD1 or TRBD2 (5 bases each). The germline V gene encodes CDR1 MNHEY and CDR2 SVGEGT. Deletions cut 4 bases from V and 0 bases from J, with 16 bases between. This CDR3 is 18 amino acids long. The CDR3 spells CASSSPPGRYSGANVLTF. The CDR3 DNA sequence: TGTGCCAGCAGTTCCCCCCCGGGACGATACTCTGGGGCCAACGTCCTGACTTTC.

A few counts support this clonotype. The chain uses TRBV12-3 or TRBV12-4 and TRBJ2-2; D unresolved. The CDR3 spans 14 residues. With 6 bases removed from V and 0 bases from J, the gap between germline ends came to 8 bases. CDR3 amino acids: CASRPIANTGELFF. The CDR3 region has the DNA TGTGCCAGCAGACCTATCGCGAACACCGGGGAGCTGTTTTTT.

This clonotype turned up a few times. The rearrangement links TRBV6-1 to TRBJ1-2, with 7 nucleotides matching TRBD1. The CDR3 length is 14 residues. The ends lost 8 bases at V and 8 bases at J; junction bases unmatched: 14. Per germline, CDR1 MNHNS and CDR2 SASEGT. This CDR3 is CASLRNFAGGGYTF. The CDR3 region has the DNA TGTGCCAGCCTGAGAAACTTCGCAGGGGGAGGCTACACCTTC.

The table lists this clonotype with many counts. The chain couples TRBV20-1 to TRBJ2-7, with 7 bases identical to TRBD1. V trimming: 4 bases; J trimming: 0 bases; junction bases outside the gene matches: 3. CDR1 and CDR2 (germline): DFQATT, SNEGSKA (reference sequence). The CDR3 sequence is 13 residues long. CDR3 region: CSANGQDSYEQYF. CDR3 nucleotide sequence: TGCAGTGCTAATGGACAGGACTCCTACGAGCAGTACTTC.

This clonotype was seen at least ten times. V is TRBV28 and J is TRBJ1-1; D is unresolved. Per the germline V gene, CDR1 is MDHEN and CDR2 is SYDVKM. Between the trimmed V and J ends, which lost 6 bases and 5 bases, there was a span of 13 bases. This CDR3 is 13 amino acids long. Here the CDR3 DNA reads TGTGCCAGCAGCCTCCTTTCTGTGACTGAAGCTTTCTTT. This gives the protein CASSLLSVTEAFF.

This chain connects TRBV7-9 to TRBJ1-2; D remains unclear. Germline-derived CDR1 and CDR2 are SEHNR and FQNEAQ (reference sequence). Trimming stripped 4 bases from V and 6 bases from J, with 18 bases between. CDR3 size: 15 residues. DNA of the CDR3: TGTGCCAGCAGCTCGCTCGTCGGCAGACTAAATGGCTACACCTTC. Its translation is CASSSLVGRLNGYTF.

This clonotype was detected many times. Here the CDR3 DNA reads TGTGCCACCAGCAGAGATTTAGCAGCGGGGGGTGAGACCCAGTACTTC. The encoded protein is CATSRDLAAGGETQYF. The rearrangement joins TRBV15 to TRBJ2-5; 9 positions agree with TRBD2. Looked up from germline, CDR1 is LNHNV and CDR2 is YYDKDF (reference sequence). The CDR3 is 16 amino acids. Trimming removed 0 bases from V and 5 bases from J; junction bases left unmatched: 7.

This clonotype was seen at least ten times. The chain uses TRBV30 and TRBJ1-5; 7 positions match TRBD1. The germline CDR1 and CDR2 sequences are GTSNPN and SVGIG (reference sequence). V was clipped by 4 bases and J by 4 bases; unmatched bases: 7. The CDR3 has 14 residues. CDR3 protein: CAWNPGQLNQPQHF. Written as DNA, the CDR3 is TGTGCCTGGAACCCGGGACAGCTGAATCAGCCCCAGCATTTT.

Notes on this clonotype: This may arise from a read error, as a much more abundant clone is one base away. The chain joins TRBV12-3 or TRBV12-4 to TRBJ1-2; D is unresolved. The V gene lost 8 bases and the J gene lost 0 bases, with 19 bases spanning the gap. This CDR3 contains 16 residues. CDR3 DNA sequence: TGTGCCAGCGGTACCCGGAGAAGCCACCCTAACTATGGCTACACCTTC. Translating gives CASGTRRSHPNYGYTF.

This CDR3 reads CAISGSGATSTDTQYF. DNA for the CDR3: TGTGCCATCAGTGGTTCAGGGGCCACTAGCACAGATACGCAGTATTTT. The V gene is TRBV10-3, the J gene TRBJ2-3; TRBD1 is a possible D gene (6 bases). CDR1 and CDR2 from the germline V gene are ENHRY and SYGVKD. V was pared by 4 bases and J by 0 bases, with 14 bases between. This CDR3 is 16 amino acids long.

The rearrangement joins TRBV29-1 to TRBJ2-7; D is uncertain. With 6 bases removed from V and 6 bases from J, the gap between germline ends came to 15 bases. This CDR3 is 12 amino acids long. The germline gives CDR1 SQVTM, CDR2 ANQGSEA. The CDR3 loop reads CSVSGEACEQYF. For the CDR3, the DNA is TGCAGCGTCTCGGGCGAGGCCTGCGAGCAGTACTTC.

This clonotype was detected ten times or more. J is TRBJ1-1 and V is TRBV6-1; 8 bases are shared with TRBD1. Trimming removed 5 bases from V and 7 bases from J; junction bases left unmatched: 6. Looked up from germline, CDR1 is MNHNS and CDR2 is SASEGT. The CDR3 length is 13 residues. This CDR3 reads CASSQGQANEAFF. The CDR3 nucleotides are TGTGCCAGCAGTCAGGGACAGGCGAATGAAGCTTTCTTT.

At least ten counts were recorded for this clonotype. The rearrangement uses TRBV12-3 or TRBV12-4 and TRBJ2-4, with D possibly TRBD1 on 6 matching bases. V gave up 5 bases and J gave up 1 base, with 12 bases separating them. The CDR3 loop spans 15 amino acids. The CDR3 loop is CASSPTGKAKNIQYF. The DNA for the CDR3 is TGTGCCAGCAGTCCCACAGGGAAGGCCAAAAACATTCAGTACTTC.

J is TRBJ1-2 and V is TRBV10-3; tentative D call: TRBD1 (5 bases). The CDR3 is made up of 15 amino acids. Deletions cut 6 bases from V and 3 bases from J, with 17 bases between. CDR1 and CDR2 from the germline V gene are ENHRY and SYGVKD. CDR3: CAIRKGIVGDYGYTF. CDR3 nucleotide sequence: TGTGCCATCAGAAAGGGGATCGTTGGTGACTATGGCTACACCTTC.

This clonotype was seen once. The chain uses TRBV20-1 and TRBJ2-1, with 9 bases matching TRBD1. The DNA end favors TRBJ2-5, so the J call may be wrong. The CDR3 runs 16 residues. The germline CDR1 and CDR2 sequences are DFQATT and SNEGSKA (reference sequence). The CDR3 nucleotides read TGCAGTGCTAGAGGCATCCCGGGACAGGGAGACGAGACCCAGTACTTC. This translates into CSARGIPGQGDETQYF.

V usage is TRBV12-3 or TRBV12-4 and J usage is TRBJ2-2; unclear D gene. The CDR3 has 14 amino acids. V dropped 3 bases and J dropped 6 bases, with 11 bases sitting between them. The CDR3 region has the DNA TGTGCCAGCAGTTTTGGTGGATTCCCCGGGGAGCTGTTTTTT. It yields the protein CASSFGGFPGELFF.

In this sample, this clonotype turned up a few times. V usage is TRBV20-1 and J usage is TRBJ1-3; 7 bases align to TRBD1. CDR1 and CDR2 from the germline V gene are DFQATT and SNEGSKA (reference sequence). This CDR3 is built from 12 residues. J lost 4 bases, V lost 5 bases, and 2 bases had no gene match. The CDR3 nucleotides read TGCAGTGCTCCGGGACAGGGAAACACCATATATTTT. Its translation: CSAPGQGNTIYF.

This clonotype was detected only a few times. The chain is built from TRBV6-5 and TRBJ2-7; either TRBD1 or TRBD2 may fit D (7 bases each). The CDR3 is 14 amino acids. The germline V and J ends were trimmed by 0 bases and 7 bases, with 13 bases remaining between them. Germline CDR1 MNHEY, CDR2 SVGAGI. CDR3 amino acids: CASSYSRGRGEQYF. The CDR3 coding sequence is TGTGCCAGCAGTTACTCGAGGGGGCGGGGGGAGCAGTACTTC.

There are a few counts of this clonotype. This sequence joins TRBV5-1 and TRBJ2-7; 8 bases align to TRBD2. CDR3 length: 14 amino acids. V lost 4 bases and J lost 4; bases outside the gene matches: 7. Germline V gene data show CDR1 as SGHRS and CDR2 as YFSETQ. The CDR3 loop reads CASSPSGPVYEQYF. CDR3 DNA: TGCGCCAGCAGCCCTAGCGGGCCTGTGTACGAGCAGTACTTC.

The V and J genes are TRBV27 and TRBJ2-4; 8 bases match TRBD1. Per the germline V gene, CDR1 is MNHEY and CDR2 is SMNVEV (reference sequence). The trim removed 6 bases at V and 2 bases at J, leaving 3 bases unmatched. CDR3 length: 14 residues. CDR3 DNA: TGTGCCAGCAGAGACAGGGGTACCAAAAACATTCAGTACTTC. Amino acids: CASRDRGTKNIQYF.

In DNA form, the CDR3 reads TGCAGTGCTAGGGGACGCAATCAGCCCCAGCATTTT. Its protein product is CSARGRNQPQHF. The chain has TRBV20-1 and TRBJ1-5; TRBD1 might be the D (5 bases). Germline V CDR1 and CDR2: DFQATT, SNEGSKA (reference sequence). The ends were cut back, 3 bases at V and 2 bases at J, with 5 bases in the middle. The CDR3 is 12 amino acids.

The V call is TRBV9, the J call TRBJ2-7; no firm D call. Germline CDR1 is SGDLS and CDR2 is YYNGEE. Trimming took off 2 bases at V and 0 bases at J, with 12 bases between the two ends. The CDR3 contains 15 residues. The CDR3 nucleotides read TGTGCCAGCAGCGTCGGGTCTCTCCCCTCCTACGAGCAGTACTTC. Translating gives CASSVGSLPSYEQYF.

This clonotype has ten or more counts. This chain joins TRBV2 and TRBJ1-3; D call uncertain. This CDR3 has 13 residues. Deletions cut 0 bases from V and 7 bases from J, with 7 bases between. Germline CDR1 SNHLY, CDR2 FYNNEI. The CDR3 loop is CASSEALGNTIYF. As DNA, the CDR3 is TGTGCCAGCAGTGAAGCGCTGGGGAACACCATATATTTT. The full variable domain, with the rest looked up from reference TRBV2 and TRBJ1-3, is EPEVTQTPSHQVTQMGQEVILRCVPISNHLYFYWYRQILGQKVEFLVSFYNNEISEKSEIFDDQFSVERPDGSNFTLKIRSTKLEDSAMYFCASSEALGNTIYFGEGSWLTVV.

CDR3 bases: TGTGCCAGCAGCGTAGACCAACAGGCTCGGACCGGGGAGCTGTTTTTT. Translating it yields CASSVDQQARTGELFF. The rearrangement uses TRBV9 and TRBJ2-2, with TRBD1 as a possible D gene (5 bases). V lost 0 bases and J lost 5, with 14 bases in between. The length of the CDR3 is 16 residues. Germline V gene sequence: CDR1 SGDLS, CDR2 YYNGEE.

This clonotype was seen a single time. The chain carries TRBV6-5 and TRBJ2-2; D uncertain. The CDR3 consists of 16 residues. Trimming left V 2 bases short and J 9 bases short, with 19 bases between. Per germline, CDR1 MNHEY and CDR2 SVGAGI. CDR3 amino acids: CASSYRPTANARELFF. The CDR3 DNA follows: TGTGCCAGCAGTTACCGACCTACCGCGAACGCCCGGGAGCTGTTTTTT.